This T cell receptor (beta chain) appears in the sequencing data of a study of control samples from healthy donors and cancer patients. Germline CDR1 KGHSH, CDR2 LQKENI. The CDR3 covers 14 residues. V shed 1 base, J shed 6 bases, and the junction held 5 bases outside the gene matches. Produced via immunoSEQ multiplex PCR; TCRdb's table is partial and in-frame only. The sample has approximately 97,000 clones, 88% seen once. V is TRBV18 and J is TRBJ1-2; 7 bases map to TRBD1. The TCR sequence derives from a man in his thirties or forties in good health. Sequencing was done on a sample of blood. The CDR3 reads CASSPLDREDGYTF. The CDR3 DNA reads TGTGCCAGCTCACCACTTGACAGGGAGGATGGCTACACCTTC.